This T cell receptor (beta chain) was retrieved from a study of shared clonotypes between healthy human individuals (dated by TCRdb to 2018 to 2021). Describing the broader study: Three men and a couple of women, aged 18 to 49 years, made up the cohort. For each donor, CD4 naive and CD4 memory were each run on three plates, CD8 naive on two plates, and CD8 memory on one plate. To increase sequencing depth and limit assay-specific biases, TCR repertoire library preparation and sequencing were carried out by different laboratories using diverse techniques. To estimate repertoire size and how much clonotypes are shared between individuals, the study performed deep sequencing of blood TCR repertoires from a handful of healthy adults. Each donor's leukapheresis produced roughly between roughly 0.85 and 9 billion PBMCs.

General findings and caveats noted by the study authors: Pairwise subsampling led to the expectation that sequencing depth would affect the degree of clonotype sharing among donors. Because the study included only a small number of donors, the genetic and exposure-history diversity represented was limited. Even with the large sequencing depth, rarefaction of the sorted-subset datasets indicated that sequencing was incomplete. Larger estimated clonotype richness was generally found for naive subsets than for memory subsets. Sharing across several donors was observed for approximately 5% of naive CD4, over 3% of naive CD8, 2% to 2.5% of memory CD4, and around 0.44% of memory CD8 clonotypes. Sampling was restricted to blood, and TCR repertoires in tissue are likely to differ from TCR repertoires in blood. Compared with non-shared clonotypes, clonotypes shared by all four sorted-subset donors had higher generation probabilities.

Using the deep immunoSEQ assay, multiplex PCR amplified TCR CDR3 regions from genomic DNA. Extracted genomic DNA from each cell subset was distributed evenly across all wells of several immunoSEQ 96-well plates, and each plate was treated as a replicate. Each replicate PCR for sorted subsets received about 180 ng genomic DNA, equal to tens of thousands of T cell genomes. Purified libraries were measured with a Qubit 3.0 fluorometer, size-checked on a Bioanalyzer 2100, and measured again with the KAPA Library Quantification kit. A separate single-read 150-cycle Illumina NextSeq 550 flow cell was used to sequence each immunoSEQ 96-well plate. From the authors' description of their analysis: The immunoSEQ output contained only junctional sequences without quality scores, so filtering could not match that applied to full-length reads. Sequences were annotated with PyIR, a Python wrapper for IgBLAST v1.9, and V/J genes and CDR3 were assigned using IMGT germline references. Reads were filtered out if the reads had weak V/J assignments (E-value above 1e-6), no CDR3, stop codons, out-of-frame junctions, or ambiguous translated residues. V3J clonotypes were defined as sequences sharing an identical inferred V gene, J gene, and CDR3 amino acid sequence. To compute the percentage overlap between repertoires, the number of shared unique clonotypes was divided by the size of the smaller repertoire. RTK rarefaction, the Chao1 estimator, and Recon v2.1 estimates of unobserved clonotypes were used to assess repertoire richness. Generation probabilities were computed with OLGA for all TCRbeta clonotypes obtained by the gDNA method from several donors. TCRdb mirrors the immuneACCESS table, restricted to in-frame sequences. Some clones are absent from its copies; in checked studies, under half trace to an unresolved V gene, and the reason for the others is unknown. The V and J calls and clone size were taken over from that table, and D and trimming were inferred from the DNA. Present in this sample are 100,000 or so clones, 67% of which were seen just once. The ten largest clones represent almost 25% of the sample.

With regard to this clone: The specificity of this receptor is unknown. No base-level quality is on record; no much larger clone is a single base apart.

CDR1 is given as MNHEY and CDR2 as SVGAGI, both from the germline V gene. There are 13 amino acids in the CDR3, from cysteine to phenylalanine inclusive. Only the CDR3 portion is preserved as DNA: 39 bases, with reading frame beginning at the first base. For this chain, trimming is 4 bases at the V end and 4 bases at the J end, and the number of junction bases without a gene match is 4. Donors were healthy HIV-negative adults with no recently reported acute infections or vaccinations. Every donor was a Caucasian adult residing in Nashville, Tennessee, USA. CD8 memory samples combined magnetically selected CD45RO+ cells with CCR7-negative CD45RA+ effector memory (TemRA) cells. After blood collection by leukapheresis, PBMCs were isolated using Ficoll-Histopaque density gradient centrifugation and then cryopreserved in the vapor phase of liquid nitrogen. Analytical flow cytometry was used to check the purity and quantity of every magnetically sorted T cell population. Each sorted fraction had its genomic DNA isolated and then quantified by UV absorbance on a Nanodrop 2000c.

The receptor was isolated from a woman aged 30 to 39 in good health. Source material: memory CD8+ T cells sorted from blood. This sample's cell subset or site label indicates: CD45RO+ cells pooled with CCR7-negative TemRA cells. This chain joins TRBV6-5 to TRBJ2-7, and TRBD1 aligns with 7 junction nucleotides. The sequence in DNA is TGTGCCAGCAGTTTCTCAGGGGGTTACGAGCAGTACTTC. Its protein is CASSFSGGYEQYF.